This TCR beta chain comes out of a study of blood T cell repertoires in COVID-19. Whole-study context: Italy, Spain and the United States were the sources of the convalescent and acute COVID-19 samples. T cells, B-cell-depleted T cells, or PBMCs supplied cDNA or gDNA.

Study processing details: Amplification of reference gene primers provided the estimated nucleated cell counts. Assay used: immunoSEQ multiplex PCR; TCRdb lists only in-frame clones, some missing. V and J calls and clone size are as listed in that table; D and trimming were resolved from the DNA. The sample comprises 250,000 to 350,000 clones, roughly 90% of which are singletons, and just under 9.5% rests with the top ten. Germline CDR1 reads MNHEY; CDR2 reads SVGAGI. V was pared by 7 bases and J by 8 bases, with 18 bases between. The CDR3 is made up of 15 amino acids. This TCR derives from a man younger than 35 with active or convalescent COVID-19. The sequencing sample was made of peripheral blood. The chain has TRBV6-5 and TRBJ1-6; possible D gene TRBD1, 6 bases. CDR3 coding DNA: TGTGCCAGCAAACCGGGACACCTCACCGATTCACCCCTCCACTTT. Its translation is CASKPGHLTDSPLHF.